This TCR beta chain comes out of a study of cytomegalovirus exposure and HLA in healthy donors. Findings of the study overall: Overall, approximately 150 TCR beta chains were annotated as cytomegalovirus-associated. Later, TCR association rates were found to vary by HLA locus, highest for DRB1 and lowest for HLA-C. The classifier reportedly diagnosed cytomegalovirus status with high sensitivity and specificity.

Trimming cost V 5 bases and J 8 bases; bases outside gene matches: 3. CDR3 length: 11 residues. The germline V gene encodes CDR1 SGHNT and CDR2 YYREEE (reference sequence). This PCR relied on a set of 60 Vbeta primers and 13 Jbeta primers. Generated by immunoSEQ multiplex PCR, the TCRdb table keeps only in-frame clones and is missing some. The data hold about 120,000 clones, with about 80% observed a single time. As regards this clone: Its specificity is unknown.

This receptor was obtained from a woman aged 55-70 years in good health and CMV-seropositive. This rearrangement joins TRBV5-4 to TRBJ1-1; 7 nucleotides align to TRBD1. Sequenced input: PBMCs. The CDR3 DNA reads TGTGCCAGCAGAGGGACAGACGAAGCTTTCTTT. This encodes CASRGTDEAFF.